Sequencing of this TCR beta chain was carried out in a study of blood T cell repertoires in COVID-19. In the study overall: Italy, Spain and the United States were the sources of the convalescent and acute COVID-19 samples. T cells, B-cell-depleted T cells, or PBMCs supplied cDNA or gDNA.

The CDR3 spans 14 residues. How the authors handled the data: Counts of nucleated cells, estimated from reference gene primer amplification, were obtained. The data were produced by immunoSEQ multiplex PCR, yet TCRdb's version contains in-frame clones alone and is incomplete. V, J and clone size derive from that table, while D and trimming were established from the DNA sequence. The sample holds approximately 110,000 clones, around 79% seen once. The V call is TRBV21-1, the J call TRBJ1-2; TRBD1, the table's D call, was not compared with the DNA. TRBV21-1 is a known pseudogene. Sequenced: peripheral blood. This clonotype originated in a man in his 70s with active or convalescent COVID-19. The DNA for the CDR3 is TGTGCCAGCAGTTACAGGCGTTCCTCGCCTGGCTACACCTTC. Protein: CASSYRRSSPGYTF.